The entry below gives a single TCR beta chain sequence along with its context. The sample comes from a study of control samples from healthy donors and cancer patients. Some clones are missing from TCRdb's copy, which holds only in-frame ones; the method was immunoSEQ multiplex PCR. In the table there are around 99,000 clones, around 89% of which are singletons. The CDR3 is made up of 16 amino acids. Trimming left V 0 bases short and J 4 bases short, with 14 bases between. CDR1 is SGDLS, CDR2 YYNGEE, per germline. The chain has TRBV9 and TRBJ2-1; D is uncertain. The sample comprised blood. The sequence derives from a woman in her forties or fifties in good health. The chain's CDR3 is CASSVAPQSRYNEQFF. CDR3 bases: TGTGCCAGCAGCGTAGCCCCTCAAAGTAGGTACAATGAGCAGTTCTTC.